Below, one T cell receptor beta chain is given with its context. V dropped 5 bases and J dropped 4; count of bases not matched to a gene: 9. The CDR3 has 16 amino acids. Germline values: CDR1 SGHTA, CDR2 FQGNSA. MiXCR, run by TCRdb on the RT-PCR reads, gives a single entry per CDR3 protein. The repertoire holds around 150,000 distinct CDR3 sequences, about two fifths seen once, with roughly 50% in the top ten. This sample stems from a study of patients and donors after allogeneic stem cell transplantation. The sequence derives from a human donor who was either an allogeneic HSCT recipient or a stem cell or donor lymphocyte infusion donor (not recorded which). It is not recorded whose cells these are; they may come from a transplant donor. The specimen sequenced was blood, either unsorted or a sorted T cell fraction (not recorded which). This sequence joins TRBV7-2 and TRBJ2-2; the match to TRBD2 covers 8 bases. CDR3 in amino acids: CASSPVGLGVTGELFF. In DNA form, the CDR3 reads TGTGCCAGCAGCCCCGTGGGACTAGGGGTCACCGGGGAGCTGTTTTTT. Filled out from reference TRBV7-2 and TRBJ2-2, the complete variable domain reads GAGVSQSPSNKVTEKGKDVELRCDPISGHTALYWYRQSLGQGLEFLIYFQGNSAPDKSGLPSDRFSAERTGGSVSTLTIQRTQQEDSAVYLCASSPVGLGVTGELFFGEGSRLTVL.